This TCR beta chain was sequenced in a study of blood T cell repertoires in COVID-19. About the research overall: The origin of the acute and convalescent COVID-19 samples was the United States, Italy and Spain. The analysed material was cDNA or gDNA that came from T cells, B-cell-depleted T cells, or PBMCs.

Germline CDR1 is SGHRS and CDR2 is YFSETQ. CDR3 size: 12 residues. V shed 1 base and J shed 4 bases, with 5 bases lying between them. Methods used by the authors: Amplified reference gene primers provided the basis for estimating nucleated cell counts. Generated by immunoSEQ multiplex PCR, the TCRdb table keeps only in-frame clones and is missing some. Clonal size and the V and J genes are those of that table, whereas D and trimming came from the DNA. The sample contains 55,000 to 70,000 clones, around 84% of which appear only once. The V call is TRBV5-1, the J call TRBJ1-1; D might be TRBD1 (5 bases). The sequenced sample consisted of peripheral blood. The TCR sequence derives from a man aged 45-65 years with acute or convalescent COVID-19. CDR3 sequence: CASSLRGTEAFF. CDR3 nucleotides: TGCGCCAGCAGCTTGAGGGGCACTGAAGCTTTCTTT.